The T cell receptor (beta chain) under discussion was sequenced for a study of cytomegalovirus exposure and HLA in healthy donors. Findings and caveats of the study: The availability of immune exposure information extended only to CMV serostatus.

PCR used 60 Vbeta primers and 13 Jbeta primers. Only in-frame clones appear in the TCRdb table, and some are missing; sequencing was by immunoSEQ multiplex PCR. The data hold about 95,000 clones, with about three quarters observed a single time. Germline lookup yields CDR1 SGHTA and CDR2 FQGTGA. The CDR3 spans 15 residues. The V and J ends lost 6 bases and 1 base, in that order; junction bases with no gene match: 7. As concerns this clone: What it binds is unknown.

The clonotype originates from a woman between 50 and 59 years old in good health and CMV-seropositive. The sequenced sample was PBMCs. This chain connects TRBV7-3 to TRBJ1-1; TRBD1 agrees at 8 bases. The CDR3 bases are TGTGCCAGCAGTCCCACAGGGGGGGCGAACACTGAAGCTTTCTTT. Protein sequence: CASSPTGGANTEAFF.